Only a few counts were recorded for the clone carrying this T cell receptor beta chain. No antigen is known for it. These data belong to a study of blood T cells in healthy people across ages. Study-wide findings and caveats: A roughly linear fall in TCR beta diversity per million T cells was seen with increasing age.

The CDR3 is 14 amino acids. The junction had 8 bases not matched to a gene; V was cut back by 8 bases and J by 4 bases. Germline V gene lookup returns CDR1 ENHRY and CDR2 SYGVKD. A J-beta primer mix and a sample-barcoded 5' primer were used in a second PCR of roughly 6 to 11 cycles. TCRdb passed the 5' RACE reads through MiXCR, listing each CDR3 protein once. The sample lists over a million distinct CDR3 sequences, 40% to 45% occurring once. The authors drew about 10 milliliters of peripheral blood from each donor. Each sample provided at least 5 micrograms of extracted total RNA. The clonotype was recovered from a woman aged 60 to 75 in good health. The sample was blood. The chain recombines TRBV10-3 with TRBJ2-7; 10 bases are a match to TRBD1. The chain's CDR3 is CAIGPGTGAYEQYF. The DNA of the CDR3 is TGTGCCATCGGCCCCGGGACAGGGGCGTACGAGCAGTACTTC.